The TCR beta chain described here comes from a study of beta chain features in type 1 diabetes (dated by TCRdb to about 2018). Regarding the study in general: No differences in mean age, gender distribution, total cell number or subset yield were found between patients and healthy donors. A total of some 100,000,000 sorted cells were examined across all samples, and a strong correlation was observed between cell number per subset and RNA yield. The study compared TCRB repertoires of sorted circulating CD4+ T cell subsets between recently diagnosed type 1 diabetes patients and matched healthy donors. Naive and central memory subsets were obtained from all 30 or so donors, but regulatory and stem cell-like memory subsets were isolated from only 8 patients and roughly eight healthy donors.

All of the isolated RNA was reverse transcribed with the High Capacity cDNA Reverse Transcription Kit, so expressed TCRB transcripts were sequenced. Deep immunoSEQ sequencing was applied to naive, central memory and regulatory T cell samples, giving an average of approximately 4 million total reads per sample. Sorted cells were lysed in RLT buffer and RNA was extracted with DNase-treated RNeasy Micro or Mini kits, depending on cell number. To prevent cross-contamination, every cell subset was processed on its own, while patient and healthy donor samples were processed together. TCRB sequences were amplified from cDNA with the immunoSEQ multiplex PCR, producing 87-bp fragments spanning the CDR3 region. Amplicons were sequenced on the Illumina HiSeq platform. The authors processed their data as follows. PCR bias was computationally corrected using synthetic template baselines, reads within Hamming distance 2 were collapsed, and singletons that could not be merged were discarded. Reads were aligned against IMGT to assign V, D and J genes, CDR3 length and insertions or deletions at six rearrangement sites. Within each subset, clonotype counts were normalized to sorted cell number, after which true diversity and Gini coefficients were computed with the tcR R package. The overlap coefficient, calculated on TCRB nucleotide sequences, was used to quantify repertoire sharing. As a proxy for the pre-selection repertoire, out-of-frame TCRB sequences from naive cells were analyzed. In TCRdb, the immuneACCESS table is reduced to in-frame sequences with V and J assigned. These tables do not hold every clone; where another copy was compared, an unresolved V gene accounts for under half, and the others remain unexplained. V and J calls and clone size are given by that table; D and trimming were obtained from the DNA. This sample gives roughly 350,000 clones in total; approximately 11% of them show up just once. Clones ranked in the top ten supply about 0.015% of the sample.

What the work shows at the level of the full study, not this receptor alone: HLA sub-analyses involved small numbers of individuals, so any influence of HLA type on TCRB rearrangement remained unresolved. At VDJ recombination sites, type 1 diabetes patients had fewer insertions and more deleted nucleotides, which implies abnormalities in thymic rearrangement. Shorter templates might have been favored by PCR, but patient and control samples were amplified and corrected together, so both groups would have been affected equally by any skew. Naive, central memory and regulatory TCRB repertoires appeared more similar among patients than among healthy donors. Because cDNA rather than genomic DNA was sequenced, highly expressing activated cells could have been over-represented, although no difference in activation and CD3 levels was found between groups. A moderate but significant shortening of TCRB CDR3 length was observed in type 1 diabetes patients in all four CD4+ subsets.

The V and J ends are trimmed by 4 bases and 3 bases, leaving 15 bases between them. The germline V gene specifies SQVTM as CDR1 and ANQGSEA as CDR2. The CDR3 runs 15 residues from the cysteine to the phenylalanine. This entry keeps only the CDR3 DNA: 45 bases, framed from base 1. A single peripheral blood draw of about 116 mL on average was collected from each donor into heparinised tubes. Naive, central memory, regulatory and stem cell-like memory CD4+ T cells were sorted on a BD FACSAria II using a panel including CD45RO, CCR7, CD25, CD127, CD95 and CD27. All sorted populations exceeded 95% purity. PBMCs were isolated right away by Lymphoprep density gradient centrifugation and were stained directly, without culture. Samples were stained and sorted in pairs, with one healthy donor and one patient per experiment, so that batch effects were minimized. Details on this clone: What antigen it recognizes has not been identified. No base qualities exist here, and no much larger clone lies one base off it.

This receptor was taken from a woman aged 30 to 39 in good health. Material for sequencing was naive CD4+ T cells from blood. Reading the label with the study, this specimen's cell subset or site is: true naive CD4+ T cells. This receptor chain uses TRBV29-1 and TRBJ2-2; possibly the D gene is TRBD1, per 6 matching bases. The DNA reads TGCAGCGTTGCATTGACAGGAATGGACACCGGGGAGCTGTTTTTT. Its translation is CSVALTGMDTGELFF.